This T cell receptor (beta chain) was documented in a study of blood T cells in healthy people across ages. The germline V gene has CDR1 SGHRS and CDR2 YFSETQ. This CDR3 spans 17 amino acids. V lost 3 bases and J 0 bases, leaving 18 bases between the germline ends. Primed by a sample-barcoded 5' primer and a J-beta primer mix, a second PCR proceeded for roughly 6 to 12 cycles. Each CDR3 protein gets one entry after TCRdb re-called the 5' RACE reads with MiXCR. Among some 1.5 million distinct CDR3 sequences, 28% were seen once, and the ten largest hold 7.7%. General observations from the study: Estimates of diversity drawn from one million T cells were considered underestimates. More naive CD4+ cells and higher diversity were found in long-lived than in aged donors. Because sorting was not performed, PBMCs prevented conclusive naive versus antigen-experienced comparison.

Isolation yielded PBMCs, at least 7 million per sample, in every case. The sample holds a few counts of this clonotype. The antigen remains undetermined. The clonotype was recovered from a woman aged 25 to 39 in good health. Sequences were obtained from blood. V is TRBV5-1 and J is TRBJ1-1, with a weak D call TRBD1 (6 bases). This chain's CDR3 is CASSYTVPGAMNTEAFF. CDR3 nucleotide sequence: TGCGCCAGCAGCTATACAGTTCCAGGGGCTATGAACACTGAAGCTTTCTTT.